The source of this T cell receptor (beta chain) is a study of T cell repertoires in cytomegalovirus infection. On the study more broadly: Through public TCR beta signatures, both CMV infection and matching HLA type were indicated.

This clonotype was observed at least ten times. Its antigen is not identified. Study conclusions and caveats: Using cumulative public TCR beta family frequency, the authors identified those who carried CMV together with the relevant HLA. In two of eight donors, the top clonotype was HLA-C-restricted CMV-specific.

With 6 bases removed from V and 6 bases from J, the gap between germline ends came to 14 bases. This CDR3 spans 14 amino acids. Looked up from germline, CDR1 is SGHVS and CDR2 is FNYEAQ. Each CDR3 protein gets one entry after TCRdb re-called the reads with MiXCR. The profile covers some 350,000 distinct CDR3 sequences, with around 18% appearing a single time and approximately 8% taken by the ten largest. The origin of this receptor is a human donor in good health (CMV status not recorded). Some clones in this sample may be carry-over from other donors' samples. The sample taken for sequencing was PBMCs. The V and J genes are TRBV7-6 and TRBJ2-2; D is uncertain. CDR3 amino acids: CASSDRVVAGELFF. The CDR3 DNA reads as TGTGCCAGCAGTGACCGGGTTGTCGCCGGGGAGCTGTTTTTT.